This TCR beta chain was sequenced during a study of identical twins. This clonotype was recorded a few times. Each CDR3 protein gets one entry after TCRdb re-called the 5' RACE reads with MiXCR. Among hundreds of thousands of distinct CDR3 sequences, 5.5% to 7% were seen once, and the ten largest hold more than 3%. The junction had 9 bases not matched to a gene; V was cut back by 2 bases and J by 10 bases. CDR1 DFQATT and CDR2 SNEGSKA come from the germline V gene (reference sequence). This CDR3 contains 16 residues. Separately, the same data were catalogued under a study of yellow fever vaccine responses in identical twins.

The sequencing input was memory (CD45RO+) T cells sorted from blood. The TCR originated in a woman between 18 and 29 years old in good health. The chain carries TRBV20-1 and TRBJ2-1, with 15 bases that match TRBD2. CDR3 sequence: CSARLGTSGGTAEQFF. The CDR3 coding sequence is TGCAGTGCTAGACTCGGGACTAGCGGGGGGACGGCCGAGCAGTTCTTC.